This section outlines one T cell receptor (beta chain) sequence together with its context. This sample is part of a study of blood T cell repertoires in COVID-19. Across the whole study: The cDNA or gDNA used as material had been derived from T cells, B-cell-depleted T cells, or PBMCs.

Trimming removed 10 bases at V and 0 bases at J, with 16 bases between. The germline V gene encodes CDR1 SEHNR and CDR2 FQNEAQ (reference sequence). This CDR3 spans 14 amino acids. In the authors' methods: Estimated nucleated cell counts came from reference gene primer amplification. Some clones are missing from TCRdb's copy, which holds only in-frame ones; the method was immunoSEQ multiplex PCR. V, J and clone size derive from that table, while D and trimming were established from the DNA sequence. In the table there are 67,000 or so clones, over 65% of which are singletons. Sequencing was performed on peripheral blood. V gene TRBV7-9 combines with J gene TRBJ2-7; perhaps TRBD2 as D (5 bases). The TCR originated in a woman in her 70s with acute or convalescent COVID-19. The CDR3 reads CATSEAAISYEQYF. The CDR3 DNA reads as TGTGCCACCTCGGAGGCAGCGATCTCCTACGAGCAGTACTTC.